This T cell receptor beta chain was identified in a study of T cell responses to AZD1222 COVID-19 vaccine. Overall study results and limits: Dominant at 160-218 and 743-854, vaccine-associated CD4 TCRs also spanned spike.

Clones were read by immunoSEQ multiplex PCR, and TCRdb kept only the in-frame ones, dropping some. The data contain about 150,000 clones, about nine tenths of them singletons. The CDR3 has 15 amino acids. V was clipped by 2 bases and J by 5 bases, with 16 bases between them. Germline V gene lookup returns CDR1 SGHDT and CDR2 YYEEEE. A word on this clone: Its antigen is as yet unknown.

This chain connects TRBV5-6 to TRBJ1-1; D is possibly TRBD1 (5 bases). The source material was peripheral blood, sampled 28 days after the second AZD1222 dose. The receptor's source is an adult who received the AZD1222 COVID-19 vaccine. The CDR3 loop reads CASSFLSGTLTEAFF. CDR3 in DNA: TGTGCCAGCAGCTTCCTTTCGGGGACCCTGACTGAAGCTTTCTTT.